These 30 T cell receptor beta chains share one sample of origin, sequenced in a study of T cell responses to AZD1222 COVID-19 vaccine. Clones were sequenced by immunoSEQ multiplex PCR, and TCRdb holds only the in-frame ones, with some missing. This sample carries about 110,000 clones, roughly 90% of them seen once, and the ten largest clones take approximately 4.7%. The source was peripheral blood, collected on day 0 of AZD1222 vaccination. The receptors derive from an adult in good health.

This clone was seen a few times. The rearrangement joins TRBV15 to TRBJ2-7, with 7 bases that match TRBD2. The V and J ends lost 0 bases and 2 bases, in that order; junction bases with no gene match: 4. This CDR3 is 15 amino acids long. Germline lookup yields CDR1 LNHNV and CDR2 YYDKDF (reference sequence). The CDR3 is CATSRDGGTTYEQYF. For the CDR3, the DNA is TGTGCCACCAGCAGAGATGGAGGGACTACCTACGAGCAGTACTTC. Drawing the rest from reference TRBV15 and TRBJ2-7, the complete variable domain is DAMVIQNPRYQVTQFGKPVTLSCSQTLNHNVMYWYQQKSSQAPKLLFHYYDKDFNNEADTPDNFQSRRPNTSFCFLDIRSPGLGDTAMYLCATSRDGGTTYEQYFGPGTRLTVT.

V is TRBV28 and J is TRBJ1-2; no clear D gene. This CDR3 region has 12 residues. Germline-derived CDR1 and CDR2 are MDHEN and SYDVKM. V was pared by 6 bases and J by 7 bases, with 12 bases between. The CDR3, as DNA: TGTGCCAGCAGGGCATTAGGTCCTGGCTACACCTTC. Amino acid sequence: CASRALGPGYTF.

The V and J genes are TRBV25-1 and TRBJ2-7; D gene ambiguous. V lost 5 bases and J lost 0, with 8 bases in between. The CDR3 extends over 13 amino acids. Germline CDR1 MGHDK, CDR2 SYGVNS. The DNA for the CDR3 is TGTGCCAGCAGTTTTCGCAGCTCCTACGAGCAGTACTTC. It encodes CASSFRSSYEQYF.

This chain joins TRBV9 and TRBJ2-1; a possible D gene is TRBD1 (6 bases). Germline lookup yields CDR1 SGDLS and CDR2 YYNGEE. Trimming took 2 bases from V and 5 from J, leaving 8 bases between them. The CDR3 has 13 amino acids. CDR3 in DNA: TGTGCCAGCAGCGTTTACAGGGACAATGAGCAGTTCTTC. The encoded protein is CASSVYRDNEQFF.

The chain links TRBV11-2 to TRBJ2-7; 10 bases agree with TRBD1. Germline CDR1 and CDR2: SGHAT and FQNNGV. V was pared by 5 bases and J by 2 bases, with 12 bases of the junction left unmatched. CDR3 length: 17 amino acids. The CDR3 bases are TGTGCCAGCAGCCACTCTTTTTCCGGGACAGGGGCCTACGAGCAGTACTTC. This translates into CASSHSFSGTGAYEQYF.

This chain connects TRBV10-2 to TRBJ2-1, with 11 bases that match TRBD2. Germline V lookup: CDR1 WSHSY, CDR2 SAAADI. The CDR3 runs 15 residues. V lost 7 bases, J lost 4 bases, and 6 bases stayed unmatched. The CDR3 reads CASNSGRATYNEQFF. In DNA, the CDR3 is TGCGCCAGCAATAGCGGGAGGGCTACTTACAATGAGCAGTTCTTC.

This rearrangement joins TRBV27 to TRBJ1-1, with D possibly being TRBD1 (5 bases). With 0 bases removed from V and 9 bases from J, the gap between germline ends came to 11 bases. The germline CDR1 and CDR2 sequences are MNHEY and SMNVEV (reference sequence). CDR3 length equals 13 residues. The CDR3 here is CASSLSYQGKAFF. The CDR3 coding sequence is TGTGCCAGCAGTTTATCGTATCAGGGTAAAGCTTTCTTT.

The chain is built from TRBV3-1 (or the pseudogene TRBV3-2) and TRBJ1-1; TRBD1 agrees at 7 bases. V lost 3 bases to trimming and J lost 0 bases; unmatched junction nucleotides: 7. Germline CDR1 reads LGHDT; CDR2 reads YNNKEL (reference sequence). The CDR3 has 16 residues. The CDR3 reads CASSHDREEMNTEAFF. CDR3 in DNA: TGTGCCAGCAGCCACGACAGGGAAGAAATGAACACTGAAGCTTTCTTT.

V and J are TRBV7-2 and TRBJ2-3, with D hard to call. The CDR3 is 14 residues long. Trimming stripped 6 bases from V and 3 bases from J, with 13 bases between. The germline V gene encodes CDR1 SGHTA and CDR2 FQGNSA. The CDR3 loop is CASSASYTTDTQYF. The CDR3 nucleotides read TGTGCCAGCAGTGCATCGTATACTACAGATACGCAGTATTTT.

The chain joins TRBV10-1 to TRBJ2-3; D tentatively reads TRBD1 or TRBD2 (5 bases each). The CDR3 has 15 residues. Germline V gene data show CDR1 as WNHNN and CDR2 as SYGVQD (reference sequence). V lost 3 bases to trimming and J lost 2 bases, with 12 bases between them. CDR3 nucleotide sequence: TGCGCCAGCAGTGATATTTTGGGACCCACAGATACGCAGTATTTT. Amino acid sequence: CASSDILGPTDTQYF.

The chain has TRBV19 and TRBJ2-3, with 10 positions matching TRBD2. This CDR3 spans 13 amino acids. CDR1 is LNHDA and CDR2 is SQIVND in the germline V gene (reference sequence). V shed 5 bases and J 14 bases; nucleotides not matched to a gene: 10. CDR3 residues: CASSPLPGLAWYF. CDR3 nucleotides: TGTGCCAGTAGTCCCCTCCCGGGACTAGCGTGGTATTTT.

This clone was observed a single time. V and J are TRBV19 and TRBJ1-2, with TRBD1 matching 9 bases. The CDR3 is 13 residues long. The germline CDR1 and CDR2 sequences are LNHDA and SQIVND (reference sequence). With 7 bases clipped from V and 6 bases from J, the junction kept 6 bases outside the gene matches. The CDR3 region has the DNA TGTGCCAGTACTACCCGGACAGGGGATGGCTACACCTTC. Protein sequence: CASTTRTGDGYTF.

This clone showed up just a few times. This chain joins TRBV19 and TRBJ1-2; 8 bases are shared with TRBD1. The J segment lost 0 bases and the V segment lost 2 bases, leaving 5 bases of the junction unmatched. This CDR3 is built from 16 residues. Germline-derived CDR1 and CDR2 are LNHDA and SQIVND (reference sequence). As DNA, the CDR3 is TGTGCCAGTAGTATATGGACAGGGCTTTCTAACTATGGCTACACCTTC. Translated, it gives CASSIWTGLSNYGYTF.

V is TRBV10-3 and J is TRBJ2-7, with TRBD2 matching 12 bases. Germline lookup yields CDR1 ENHRY and CDR2 SYGVKD. The length of the CDR3 is 16 residues. Losses at the gene ends were 2 bases for V and 4 bases for J; bases not matched to a gene: 6. The CDR3 DNA follows: TGTGCCATCAGTGAGGAAACTAGCGGGAGGAATTACGAGCAGTACTTC. Translation gives CAISEETSGRNYEQYF.

The chain couples TRBV29-1 to TRBJ2-1; D not resolved. Looked up from germline, CDR1 is SQVTM and CDR2 is ANQGSEA. The CDR3 extends over 12 amino acids. The V end lost 6 bases, the J end lost 4 bases, and 10 bases lay between the germline ends. The CDR3 DNA is TGCAGCGTCCCGTTCCTATACAATGAGCAGTTCTTC. This sequence encodes CSVPFLYNEQFF.

The chain recombines TRBV5-1 with TRBJ2-7, with TRBD1 identical over 8 bases. The CDR3 covers 15 residues. Unmatched junction bases numbered 4, after V lost 0 bases and J lost 2 bases. The germline V gene has CDR1 SGHRS and CDR2 YFSETQ. The CDR3 region is CASSLEQGVTYEQYF. CDR3 coding DNA: TGCGCCAGCAGCTTGGAACAGGGGGTAACCTACGAGCAGTACTTC.

The chain is built from TRBV5-1 and TRBJ1-4; D may be TRBD1 (6 bases). Trimming took 0 bases from V and 5 from J, leaving 17 bases between them. The germline CDR1 and CDR2 sequences are SGHRS and YFSETQ. The CDR3 runs 17 residues. The CDR3: CASSLGLLRQENEKLFF. The CDR3 DNA is TGCGCCAGCAGCTTGGGATTACTACGACAGGAAAATGAAAAACTGTTTTTT.

The chain combines TRBV28 with TRBJ1-1; maybe TRBD1 (5 bases). CDR1 and CDR2 (germline): MDHEN, SYDVKM. Trimming cost V 5 bases and J 1 base, with 14 bases left between them. The CDR3 is made up of 15 amino acids. CDR3 sequence (DNA): TGTGCCAGCAGTCCTGGGGACGTGGGGAACACTGAAGCTTTCTTT. Encoded protein: CASSPGDVGNTEAFF.

This chain connects TRBV18 to TRBJ2-7; no reliable D call. V was pared by 6 bases and J by 6 bases, with 9 bases between. Germline V lookup: CDR1 KGHSH, CDR2 LQKENI. This CDR3 is 11 amino acids long. The CDR3, as DNA: TGTGCCAGCTCCCCCGCGAGCGAGCAGTACTTC. Its translation is CASSPASEQYF.

The V call is TRBV27, the J call TRBJ2-1; D possibly matches TRBD1 or TRBD2 (5 bases each). Trimming removed 4 bases from V and 4 bases from J, with 11 bases in between. CDR1 is MNHEY, CDR2 SMNVEV, per germline (reference sequence). The CDR3 sequence is 14 residues long. The CDR3 loop is CASSSGTRYNEQFF. The CDR3 coding sequence is TGTGCCAGCAGTTCCGGGACCAGATACAATGAGCAGTTCTTC.

The rearrangement joins TRBV6-5 to TRBJ2-1; TRBD2 is a possible D gene (5 bases). From germline, CDR1 is MNHEY and CDR2 SVGAGI. There are 16 residues in the CDR3. The V end was cut by 0 bases, the J end by 5 bases, with 14 bases between. The CDR3 here is CASSYSYPRTHNEQFF. The CDR3 region has the DNA TGTGCCAGCAGTTACTCCTACCCCCGGACTCACAATGAGCAGTTCTTC.

The chain has TRBV12-3 or TRBV12-4 and TRBJ1-4, with unresolved D. This CDR3 is built from 12 residues. V shed 5 bases and J shed 4 bases, with 5 bases lying between them. CDR3 coding DNA: TGTGCCAGCAGTACCCGTAATGAAAAACTGTTTTTT. It translates to CASSTRNEKLFF.

The rearrangement uses TRBV6-2 or TRBV6-3 and TRBJ2-2; D possibly corresponds to TRBD1 (6 bases). The V end lost 3 bases, the J end lost 3 bases, and 14 bases lay between the germline ends. Germline V gives CDR1 MNHEY, CDR2 SVGEGT. This CDR3 contains 16 residues. CDR3 sequence: CASSYALDSHTGELFF. The CDR3, as DNA: TGTGCCAGCAGTTATGCCTTGGACAGTCACACCGGGGAGCTGTTTTTT.

J is TRBJ1-2 and V is TRBV6-1; TRBD1 is a possible D gene (6 bases). CDR3 length: 15 residues. CDR1 and CDR2 from the germline V gene are MNHNS and SASEGT. Trimming took 3 bases from V and 5 from J, leaving 16 bases between them. The CDR3 is CASSEGASWQYGYTF. CDR3 in DNA: TGTGCCAGCAGTGAGGGGGCGTCATGGCAATATGGCTACACCTTC.

Only one count was recorded for this clone. V gene TRBV5-5 combines with J gene TRBJ1-2; D call uncertain. The length of the CDR3 is 14 residues. V lost 0 bases and J lost 7, with 13 bases in between. The germline V gene has CDR1 SGHKS and CDR2 YYEKEE (reference sequence). CDR3 DNA: TGTGCCAGCAGCTTGGGTTGGGCAGGCGGTGGCTACACCTTC. Translation gives CASSLGWAGGGYTF.

V gene TRBV7-6 combines with J gene TRBJ1-6, with 7 bases identical to TRBD1. The length of the CDR3 is 16 residues. With 1 base clipped from V and 7 bases from J, the junction kept 7 bases outside the gene matches. CDR1 and CDR2 (germline): SGHVS, FNYEAQ. CDR3 residues: CASSLGTGVVNSPLHF. CDR3 nucleotide sequence: TGTGCCAGCAGCTTAGGGACAGGTGTTGTCAATTCACCCCTCCACTTT.

The V and J genes are TRBV18 and TRBJ1-4; 7 bases align to TRBD1. The germline V gene encodes CDR1 KGHSH and CDR2 LQKENI. CDR3 length equals 13 residues. The trim removed 4 bases at V and 8 bases at J, leaving 4 bases unmatched. DNA of the CDR3: TGTGCCAGCTCACTGGGACAGAGGGAAAAACTGTTTTTT. Protein: CASSLGQREKLFF.

Here the CDR3 reads CASSEARGLRQFF. For the CDR3, the DNA is TGTGCCAGCAGTGAAGCGCGGGGACTACGGCAGTTCTTC. V is TRBV6-1 and J is TRBJ2-1, with 7 bases aligning to TRBD2. Germline values: CDR1 MNHNS, CDR2 SASEGT. CDR3 length: 13 residues. V was pared by 0 bases and J by 12 bases, with 5 bases of the junction left unmatched.

This clone was picked up a small number of times. This chain links TRBV3-1 (or the pseudogene TRBV3-2) with TRBJ2-7; D ambiguous. CDR3 size: 15 residues. Trimming cost V 0 bases and J 0 bases, with 9 bases left between them. The germline V gene encodes CDR1 LGHDT and CDR2 YNNKEL (reference sequence). Here the CDR3 DNA reads TGTGCCAGCAGCCAAGATCTAACTTCCTCCTACGAGCAGTACTTC. Its translation is CASSQDLTSSYEQYF.

The chain is built from TRBV5-1 and TRBJ1-1; the D is unclear. Per germline, CDR1 SGHRS and CDR2 YFSETQ. The V gene lost 6 bases and the J gene lost 1 base, with 13 bases spanning the gap. The CDR3 loop spans 14 amino acids. CDR3 DNA: TGCGCCAGCACCCCCGGGAACAAGAACACTGAAGCTTTCTTT. This sequence encodes CASTPGNKNTEAFF.